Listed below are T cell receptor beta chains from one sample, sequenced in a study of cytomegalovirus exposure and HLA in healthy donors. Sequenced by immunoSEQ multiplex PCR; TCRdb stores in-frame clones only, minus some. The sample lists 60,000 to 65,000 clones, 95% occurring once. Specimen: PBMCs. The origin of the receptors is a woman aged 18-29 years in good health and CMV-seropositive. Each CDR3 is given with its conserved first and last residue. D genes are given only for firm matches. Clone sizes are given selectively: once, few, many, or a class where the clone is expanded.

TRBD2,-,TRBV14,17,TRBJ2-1,CASSHYSGGVSYNEQFF,TGTGCCAGCAGCCACTATAGCGGGGGGGTATCCTACAATGAGCAGTTCTTC
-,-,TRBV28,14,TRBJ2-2,CASSPAGQTGELFF,TGTGCCAGCAGTCCAGCCGGACAGACCGGGGAGCTGTTTTTT
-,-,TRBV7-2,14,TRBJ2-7,CASSLQGSAYEQYF,TGTGCCAGCAGCTTACAGGGTTCTGCCTACGAGCAGTACTTC
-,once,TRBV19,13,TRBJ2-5,CASGKDPAETQYF,TGTGCCAGCGGGAAAGATCCGGCAGAGACCCAGTACTTC
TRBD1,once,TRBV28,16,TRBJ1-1,CASSGGTGKLNTEAFF,TGTGCCAGCAGCGGCGGGACAGGGAAACTGAACACTGAAGCTTTCTTT
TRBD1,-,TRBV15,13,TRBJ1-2,CATGTGDYYGYTF,TGTGCCACGGGGACAGGGGATTACTATGGCTACACCTTC
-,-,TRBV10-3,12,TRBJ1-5,CATGSSNQPQHF,TGTGCCACCGGGAGTAGCAATCAGCCCCAGCATTTT
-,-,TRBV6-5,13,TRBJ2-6,CASLIFGANVLTF,TGTGCCAGCCTAATTTTTGGGGCCAACGTCCTGACTTTC
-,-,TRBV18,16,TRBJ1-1,CASSPRLGVTGDEAFF,TGTGCCAGCTCACCACGCTTAGGAGTCACGGGGGATGAAGCTTTCTTT
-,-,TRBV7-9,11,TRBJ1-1,CASSLNTEAFF,TGTGCCAGCAGCCTCAACACTGAAGCTTTCTTT
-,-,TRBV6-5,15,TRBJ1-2,CASSYSQGTNYGYTF,TGTGCCAGCAGTTACTCTCAGGGTACTAACTATGGCTACACCTTC
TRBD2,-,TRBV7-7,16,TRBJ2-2,CASSQTGTSFTGELFF,TGTGCCAGCAGCCAAACCGGGACTAGCTTCACCGGGGAGCTGTTTTTT
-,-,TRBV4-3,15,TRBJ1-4,CASSQDVDAGTLVFF,TGCGCCAGCAGCCAAGACGTAGATGCCGGGACTTTGGTGTTTTTT
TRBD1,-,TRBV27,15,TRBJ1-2,CASSLYGTGGFGYTF,TGTGCCAGCAGTTTATATGGGACAGGGGGCTTTGGCTACACCTTC
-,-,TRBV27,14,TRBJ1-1,CASSLYNMETEAFF,TGTGCCAGCAGTTTATATAATATGGAGACTGAAGCTTTCTTT
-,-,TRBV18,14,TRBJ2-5,CASSPPMELPAQYF,TGTGCCAGCTCACCACCGATGGAGCTCCCGGCCCAGTACTTC
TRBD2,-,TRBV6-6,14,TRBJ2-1,CASTLAGGPDEQFF,TGTGCCAGCACCCTAGCGGGGGGGCCCGATGAGCAGTTCTTC
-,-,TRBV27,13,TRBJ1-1,CASSLTVNTEAFF,TGTGCCAGCAGTTTGACAGTGAACACTGAAGCTTTCTTT
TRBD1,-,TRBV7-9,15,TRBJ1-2,CASSLNFGTGDGYTF,TGTGCCAGCAGCTTAAATTTCGGGACAGGGGATGGCTACACCTTC
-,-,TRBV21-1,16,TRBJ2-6,CASSPGDSSGANVLTF,TGTGCCAGCAGCCCCGGAGACAGCTCTGGGGCCAACGTCCTGACTTTC
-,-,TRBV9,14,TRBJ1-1,CASSATPLPAGAFF,TGTGCCAGCAGCGCTACCCCATTGCCGGCAGGAGCTTTCTTT
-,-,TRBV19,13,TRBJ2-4,CASRGGLGNIQYF,TGTGCCAGTAGAGGGGGATTGGGTAACATTCAGTACTTC